This T cell receptor (beta chain) was sequenced for a study of T-cell reconstitution after alpha-beta-depleted transplantation in children (dated by TCRdb to about 2016). At the level of the whole study: T-cell immune reconstitution after TCRalphabeta/CD19-depleted allogeneic hematopoietic cell transplantation in children was quantitatively tracked in the study by means of TCR repertoire profiling.

This clonotype appeared many times. Its target antigen remains unknown. The input lacks base qualities; no much larger clone sits a single base away. Study-wide findings and limitations: About two months after transplant, the apparently early recovery of alphabetaT-cell counts reportedly depended on just several hundred clones that had expanded rapidly and came from non-depleted graft cells. In some patients, high TCRbeta diversity at day 60 was attributed to recipient T cells and intrathymic progenitors that had survived conditioning. Over the following months the frequencies of hyperexpanded clones went down, and after one year T-cell counts and TCRbeta diversity were mostly credited to newly produced T cells.

The method was PCR. TCRdb names Illumina HiSeq 2500 as the instrument used. To normalize quantification of the TCRbeta repertoire, the TCR libraries were built with molecular barcoding that relied on unique molecular identifiers. TCRdb reran the public reads through fastp at Q25 and MiXCR, keeping productive beta chains. Every CDR3 protein is listed once, alongside the most common genes and DNA of its rows. The sample includes approximately 500,000 distinct CDR3 sequences, with roughly a tenth observed a single time. About 2.1% of the sample goes to the ten largest clones. The CDR3 goes from the cysteine to the phenylalanine over 15 residues. Kept here is only the CDR3 DNA, which spans 45 bases and is read in frame from base 1. Based on the germline V gene, the CDR1 and CDR2 sequences are MDHEN and SYDVKM. Cut back by 6 bases and 3 bases, the V and J ends lie 15 bases apart. The intended sense of this specimen's treatment or condition label: allogeneic hematopoietic cell transplantation with graft depleted of TCRalphabeta T cells and CD19 B cells. TCRalphabeta/CD19-depleted allogeneic hematopoietic cell grafts were given to the transplant recipients, all of whom were children.

Sequencing was performed on PBMCs, taken before TCRalphabeta/CD19-depleted stem cell transplant. The TCR comes from a child aged 2-15 years with inherited bone marrow failure, due to receive a stem cell transplant. In this chain, TRBV28 is recombined with TRBJ1-5; the D gene assignment is ambiguous. The bases are TGTGCCAGCAGGTCAGGACCAATTCACAATCAGCCCCAGCATTTT. Translated, this gives CASRSGPIHNQPQHF.